This is a list of T cell receptor beta chains from one sample in a study of T cell responses to AZD1222 COVID-19 vaccine. The protocol was immunoSEQ multiplex PCR, while the TCRdb copy is restricted to in-frame clones and leaves out a portion. This table has over 50,000 clones, around 85% appearing once. The sample consisted of peripheral blood, taken on day 0 of AZD1222 vaccination. Receptor source: an adult in good health. Each CDR3 is given with its conserved first and last residue. The D gene is left open where the match is weak. For some rows the clone size is stated as once, few or many, or as a class when expanded; others skip it.

V	size	J	D	DNA	CDR3
TRBV28	-	TRBJ1-4	TRBD1	TGTGCCAGCACCCAAAAGGCAGGGGGCCTCGGTGAAAAACTGTTTTTT	CASTQKAGGLGEKLFF
TRBV6-5	-	TRBJ1-5	TRBD1	TGTGCCAGCACCGGGACAGGGGTCAGCAATCAGCCCCAGCATTTT	CASTGTGVSNQPQHF
TRBV24-1	once	TRBJ2-7	-	TGTGCCACCAGTGATTTTTGGGGATCTTACGAGCAGTACTTC	CATSDFWGSYEQYF
TRBV4-2	-	TRBJ1-5	TRBD1	TGTGCCAGCAGCAAAGGAGGGCCAGGGGGCGGCTATCAGCCCCAGCATTTT	CASSKGGPGGGYQPQHF
TRBV7-9	few	TRBJ1-1	-	TGTGCCAGCAGCTTAGAGGACAGAGAAGCTTTCTTT	CASSLEDREAFF
TRBV27	-	TRBJ2-1	TRBD2	TGTGCCAGCAGTCCGGGGACTAGCGGGAGCGATGAGCAGTTCTTC	CASSPGTSGSDEQFF
TRBV5-1	-	TRBJ1-3	-	TGCGCCAGCAGCTTGGCCGCCGGTACGGGAAACACCATATATTTT	CASSLAAGTGNTIYF
TRBV6-5	-	TRBJ1-1	-	TGTGCCAGCAGTACAGGGAACATGAACACTGAAGCTTTCTTT	CASSTGNMNTEAFF
TRBV7-3	-	TRBJ2-5	-	TGTGCCAGCAGCTTACTGGTCGGGGCTGAAGAGACCCAGTACTTC	CASSLLVGAEETQYF
TRBV5-6	-	TRBJ2-5	-	TGTGCCAGCAGCTATGTCCCGGACGGCGGGTGGACCCAGTACTTC	CASSYVPDGGWTQYF
TRBV9	-	TRBJ2-7	-	TGTGCCAGCAGCGTAGACCTGGGATTCTACGAGCAGTACTTC	CASSVDLGFYEQYF
TRBV24-1	-	TRBJ2-1	-	TGTGCCACTGCGAACAGGGAAAATAACAATGAGCAGTTCTTC	CATANRENNNEQFF
TRBV5-4	-	TRBJ1-2	-	TGTGCCAGCAGCTTGGTGGCAGTTAACTATGGCTACACCTTC	CASSLVAVNYGYTF
TRBV7-2	-	TRBJ2-1	TRBD2	TGTGCCAGCAGCCTCACTAGCGGGATTTACAATGAGCAGTTCTTC	CASSLTSGIYNEQFF
TRBV24-1	-	TRBJ2-2	-	TGTGCCACCAGTAGGAACAGGGACACCGGGGAGCTGTTTTTT	CATSRNRDTGELFF
TRBV6-2/TRBV6-3	-	TRBJ1-6	-	TGTGCCAGCAGCGGGGACATTTCACCCCTCCACTTT	CASSGDISPLHF
TRBV19	-	TRBJ2-5	-	TGTGCCACTAAATTCACGGGGGCGATTCGGGAGACCCAGTACTTC	CATKFTGAIRETQYF
TRBV6-1	-	TRBJ2-7	-	TGTGCCAGCAGTGAGCCCCCCATTTACGAGCAGTACTTC	CASSEPPIYEQYF
TRBV14	-	TRBJ1-2	TRBD1	TGTGCCAGCAGCCAAGAGGCCGGACAGGGGGCATTAGGTGGCTACACCTTC	CASSQEAGQGALGGYTF
TRBV7-2	-	TRBJ2-2	TRBD2	TGTGCCAGCAGCCTCGGACTAGCGGGGTTCACCGGGGAGCTGTTTTTT	CASSLGLAGFTGELFF
TRBV29-1	-	TRBJ2-1	-	TGCAGCGTTGAAAGCCGGACCGCCAGCTCCTACAATGAGCAGTTCTTC	CSVESRTASSYNEQFF
TRBV9	-	TRBJ1-3	-	TGTGCCAGCAGCGCGACAGTCTCTGGAAACACCATATATTTT	CASSATVSGNTIYF
TRBV11-2	-	TRBJ2-7	-	TGTGCCAGCAGCGCCGCAGGTCGTGAGCAGTACTTC	CASSAAGREQYF
TRBV6-5	-	TRBJ2-3	-	TGTGCCAGCAGGAGTGACTGGGTTTCAGATACGCAGTATTTT	CASRSDWVSDTQYF
TRBV6-2/TRBV6-3	-	TRBJ2-3	TRBD2	TGTGCCAGCAGTTACGGTATTGTGGCGGGAGTGGGCACAGATACGCAGTATTTT	CASSYGIVAGVGTDTQYF
TRBV6-1	-	TRBJ1-2	-	TGTGCCAGCAGTCCAACAACAGGGCTGGATGGCTACACCTTC	CASSPTTGLDGYTF